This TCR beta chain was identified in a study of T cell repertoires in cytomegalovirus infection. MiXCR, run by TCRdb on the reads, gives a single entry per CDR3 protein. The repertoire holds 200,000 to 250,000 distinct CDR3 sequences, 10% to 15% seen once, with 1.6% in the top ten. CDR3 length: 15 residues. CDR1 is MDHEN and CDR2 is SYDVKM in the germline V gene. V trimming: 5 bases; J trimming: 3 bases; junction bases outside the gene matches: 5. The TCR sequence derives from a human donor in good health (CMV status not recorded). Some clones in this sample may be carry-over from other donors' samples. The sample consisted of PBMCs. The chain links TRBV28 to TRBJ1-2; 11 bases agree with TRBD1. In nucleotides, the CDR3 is TGTGCCAGCAGTCACGCGGGACAGGGGGACTATGGCTACACCTTC. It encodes CASSHAGQGDYGYTF.